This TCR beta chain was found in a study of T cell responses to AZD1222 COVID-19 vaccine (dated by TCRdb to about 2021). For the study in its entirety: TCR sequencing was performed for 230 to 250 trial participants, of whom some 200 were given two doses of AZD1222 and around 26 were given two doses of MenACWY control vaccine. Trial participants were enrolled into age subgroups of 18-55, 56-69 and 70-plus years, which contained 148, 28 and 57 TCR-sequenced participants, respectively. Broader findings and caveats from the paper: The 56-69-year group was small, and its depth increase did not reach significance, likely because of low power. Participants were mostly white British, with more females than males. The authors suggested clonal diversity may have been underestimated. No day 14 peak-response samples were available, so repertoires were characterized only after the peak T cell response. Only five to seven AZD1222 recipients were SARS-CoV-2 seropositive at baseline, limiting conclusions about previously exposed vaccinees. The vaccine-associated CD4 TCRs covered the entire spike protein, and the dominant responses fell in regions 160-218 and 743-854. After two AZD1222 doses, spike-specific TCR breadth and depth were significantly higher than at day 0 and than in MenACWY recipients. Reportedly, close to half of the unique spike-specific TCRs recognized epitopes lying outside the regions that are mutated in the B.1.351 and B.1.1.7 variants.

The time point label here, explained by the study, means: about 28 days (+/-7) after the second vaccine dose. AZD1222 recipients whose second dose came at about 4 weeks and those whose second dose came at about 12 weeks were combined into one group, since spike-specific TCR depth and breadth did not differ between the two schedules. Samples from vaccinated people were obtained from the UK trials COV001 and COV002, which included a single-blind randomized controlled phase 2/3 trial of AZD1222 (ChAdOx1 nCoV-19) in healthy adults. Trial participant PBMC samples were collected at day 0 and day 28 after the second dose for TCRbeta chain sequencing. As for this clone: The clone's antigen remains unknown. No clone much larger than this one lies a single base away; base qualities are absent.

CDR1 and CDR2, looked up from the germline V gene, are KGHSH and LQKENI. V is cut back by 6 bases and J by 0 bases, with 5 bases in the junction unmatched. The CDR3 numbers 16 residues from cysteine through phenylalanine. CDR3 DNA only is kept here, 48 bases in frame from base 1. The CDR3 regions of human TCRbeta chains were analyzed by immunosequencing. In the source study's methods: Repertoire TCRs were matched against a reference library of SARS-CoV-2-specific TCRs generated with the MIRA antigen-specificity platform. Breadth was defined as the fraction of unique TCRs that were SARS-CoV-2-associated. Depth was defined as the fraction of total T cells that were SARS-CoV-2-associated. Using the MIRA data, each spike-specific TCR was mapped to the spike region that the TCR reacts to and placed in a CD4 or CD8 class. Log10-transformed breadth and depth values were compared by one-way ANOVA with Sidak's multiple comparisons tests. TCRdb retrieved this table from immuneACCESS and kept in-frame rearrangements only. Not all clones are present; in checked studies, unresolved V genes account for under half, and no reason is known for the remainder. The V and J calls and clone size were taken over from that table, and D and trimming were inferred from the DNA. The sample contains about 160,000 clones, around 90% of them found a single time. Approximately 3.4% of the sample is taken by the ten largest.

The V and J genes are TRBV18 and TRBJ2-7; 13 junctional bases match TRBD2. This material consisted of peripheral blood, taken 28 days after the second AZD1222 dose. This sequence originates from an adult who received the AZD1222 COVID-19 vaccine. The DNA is TGTGCCAGCTCTCCCGGACTAGCGGGGGACTCCTACGAGCAGTACTTC. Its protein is CASSPGLAGDSYEQYF.